Here is one T cell receptor beta chain with its context. Its antigen is still unknown. TCRdb used MiXCR to reprocess the reads, holding one entry per CDR3 protein. The table has roughly 860,000 distinct CDR3 sequences, approximately 30% seen once. This sample stems from a study of T cell repertoires in cytomegalovirus infection. Whole-study context: Newly reported HLA-C-restricted and thoroughly characterized HLA-B-restricted CMV epitopes were employed. Public TCR beta signatures marked donors with CMV infection and the matching HLA. Study-wide points: Dominant in the ex vivo response were TCR beta clonotypes restricted by HLA-C and specific for CMV.

This CDR3 comprises 16 residues. Germline CDR1 is SQVTM and CDR2 is ANQGSEA. Germline trimming cut 7 bases from V and 0 bases from J; bases unmatched to any gene: 10. This chain joins TRBV29-1 and TRBJ2-1, with 9 bases lining up with TRBD2. This sequence originates from a human donor in good health (CMV status not recorded). Some clones in this sample may be carry-over from other donors' samples. The material sequenced was cultured CD8+ T cells from PBMCs, taken from culture after CMV antigen stimulation. As DNA, the CDR3 is TGCAGCGCTGAGGGTGGCGGGGGGGACTCCTACAATGAGCAGTTCTTC. Translating gives CSAEGGGGDSYNEQFF.